Included here is one TCR beta chain sequence, with context. This specimen belongs to a study of blood T cell repertoires in COVID-19. Study-wide context: T cells, B-cell-depleted T cells, or PBMCs provided the cDNA or gDNA that served as material.

This table comes from immunoSEQ multiplex PCR, and its TCRdb copy is limited to in-frame clones, with some not included. In the table there are about 180,000 clones, about 82% of which are singletons. Germline CDR1 reads LGHNT; CDR2 reads FRNRAP. V was cut by 0 bases and J by 3 bases, with 14 bases left in between. The CDR3 is made up of 16 amino acids. The genes are TRBV12-5 and TRBJ1-1, with D perhaps matching TRBD1 (5 bases). Sequencing was done on a sample of PBMCs or T cells enriched from blood (not recorded which). The receptor was isolated from a woman in her twenties or thirties who had recovered from COVID-19. CDR3 nucleotides: TGTGCTAGTGGTTTGGTAATGGGCAGGGAGGACACTGAAGCTTTCTTT. It translates to CASGLVMGREDTEAFF.